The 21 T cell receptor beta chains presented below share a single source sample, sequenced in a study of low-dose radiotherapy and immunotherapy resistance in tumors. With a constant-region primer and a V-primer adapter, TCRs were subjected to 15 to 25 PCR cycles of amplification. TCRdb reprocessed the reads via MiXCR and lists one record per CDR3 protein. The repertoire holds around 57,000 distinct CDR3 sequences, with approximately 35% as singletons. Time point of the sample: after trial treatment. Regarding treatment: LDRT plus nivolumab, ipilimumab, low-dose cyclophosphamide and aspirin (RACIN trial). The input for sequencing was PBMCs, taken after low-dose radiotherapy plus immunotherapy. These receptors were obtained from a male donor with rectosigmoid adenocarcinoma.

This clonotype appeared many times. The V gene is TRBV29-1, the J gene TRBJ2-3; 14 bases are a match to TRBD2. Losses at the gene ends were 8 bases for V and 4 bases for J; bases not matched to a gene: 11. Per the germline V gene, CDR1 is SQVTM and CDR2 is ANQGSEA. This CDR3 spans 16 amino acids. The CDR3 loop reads CSHVGLAGGGPDTQYF. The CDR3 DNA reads TGCAGCCACGTCGGACTAGCGGGAGGTGGGCCAGATACGCAGTATTTT.

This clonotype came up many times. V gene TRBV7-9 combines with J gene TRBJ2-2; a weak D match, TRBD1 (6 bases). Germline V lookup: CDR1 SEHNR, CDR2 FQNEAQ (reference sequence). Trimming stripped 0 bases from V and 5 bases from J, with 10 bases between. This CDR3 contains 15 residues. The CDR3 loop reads CASSLAGAQTGELFF. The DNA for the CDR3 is TGTGCCAGCAGCTTAGCGGGGGCCCAGACCGGGGAGCTGTTTTTT.

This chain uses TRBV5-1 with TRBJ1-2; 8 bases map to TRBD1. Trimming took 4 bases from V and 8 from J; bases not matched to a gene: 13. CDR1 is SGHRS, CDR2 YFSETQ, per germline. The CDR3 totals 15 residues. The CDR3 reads CASSRPQGAQDGYTF. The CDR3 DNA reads TGCGCCAGCAGCCGACCGCAGGGGGCGCAGGACGGCTACACCTTC.

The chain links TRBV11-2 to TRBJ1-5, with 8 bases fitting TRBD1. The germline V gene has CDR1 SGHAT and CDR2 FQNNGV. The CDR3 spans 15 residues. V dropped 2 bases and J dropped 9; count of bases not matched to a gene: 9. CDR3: CASSLPGQAGWPQHF. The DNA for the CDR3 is TGTGCCAGCAGCTTACCGGGACAGGCGGGGTGGCCCCAGCATTTT.

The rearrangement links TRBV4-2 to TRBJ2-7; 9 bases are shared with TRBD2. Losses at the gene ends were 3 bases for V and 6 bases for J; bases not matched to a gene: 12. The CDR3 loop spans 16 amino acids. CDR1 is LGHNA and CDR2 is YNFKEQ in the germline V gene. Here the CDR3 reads CASSQGRLAVGGEQYF. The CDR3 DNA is TGTGCCAGCAGCCAGGGCCGACTAGCGGTGGGGGGCGAGCAGTACTTC.

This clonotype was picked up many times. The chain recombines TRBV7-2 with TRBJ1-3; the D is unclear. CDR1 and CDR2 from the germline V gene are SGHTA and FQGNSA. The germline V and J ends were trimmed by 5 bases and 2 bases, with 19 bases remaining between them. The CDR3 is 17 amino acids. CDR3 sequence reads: CASSPIKPAGAGNTIYF. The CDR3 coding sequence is TGTGCCAGCAGCCCTATCAAACCCGCAGGTGCTGGAAACACCATATATTTT.

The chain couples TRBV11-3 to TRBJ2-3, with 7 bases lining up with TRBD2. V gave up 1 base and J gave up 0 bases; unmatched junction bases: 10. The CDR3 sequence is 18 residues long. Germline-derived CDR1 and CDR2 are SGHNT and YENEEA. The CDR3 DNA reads TGTGCCAGCAGCTTAGCCCCCTTTGGAGCGGGGAGCACAGATACGCAGTATTTT. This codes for CASSLAPFGAGSTDTQYF.

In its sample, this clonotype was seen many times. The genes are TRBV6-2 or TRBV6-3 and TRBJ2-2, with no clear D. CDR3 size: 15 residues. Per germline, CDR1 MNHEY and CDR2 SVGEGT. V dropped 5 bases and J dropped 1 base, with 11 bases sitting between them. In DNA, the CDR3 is TGTGCCAGCAGTCCCTCCCCAAGGAACACCGGGGAGCTGTTTTTT. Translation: CASSPSPRNTGELFF.

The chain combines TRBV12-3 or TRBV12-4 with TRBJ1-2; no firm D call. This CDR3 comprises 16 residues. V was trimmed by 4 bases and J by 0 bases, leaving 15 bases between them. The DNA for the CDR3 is TGTGCCAGCAGTTCCCTCGGGGTCGCAGCTAACTATGGCTACACCTTC. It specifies CASSSLGVAANYGYTF.

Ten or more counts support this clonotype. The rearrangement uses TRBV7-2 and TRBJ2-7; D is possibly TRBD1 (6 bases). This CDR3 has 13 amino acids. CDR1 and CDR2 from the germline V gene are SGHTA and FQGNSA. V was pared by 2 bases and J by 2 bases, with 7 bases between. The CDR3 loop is CASSLPGAYEQYF. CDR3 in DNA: TGTGCCAGCAGCTTACCAGGGGCCTACGAGCAGTACTTC.

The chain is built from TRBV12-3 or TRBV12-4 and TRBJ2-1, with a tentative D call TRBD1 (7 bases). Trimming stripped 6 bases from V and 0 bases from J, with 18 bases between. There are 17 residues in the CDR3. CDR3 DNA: TGTGCCAGCAGCTATCGACCAGGGGGGAGCTCCTACAATGAGCAGTTCTTC. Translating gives CASSYRPGGSSYNEQFF.

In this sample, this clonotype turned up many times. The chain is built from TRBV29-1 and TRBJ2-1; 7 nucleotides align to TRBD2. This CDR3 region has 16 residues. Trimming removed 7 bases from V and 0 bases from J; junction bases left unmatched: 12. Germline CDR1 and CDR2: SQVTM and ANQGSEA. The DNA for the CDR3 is TGCAGCGCCCAAAGGGCTAGCGGACTCTCCTACAATGAGCAGTTCTTC. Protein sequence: CSAQRASGLSYNEQFF.

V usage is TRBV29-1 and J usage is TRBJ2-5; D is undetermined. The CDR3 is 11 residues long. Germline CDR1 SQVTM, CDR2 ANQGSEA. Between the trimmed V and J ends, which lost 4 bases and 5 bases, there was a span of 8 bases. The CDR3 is CSVVRAETQYF. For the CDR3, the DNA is TGCAGCGTTGTTCGGGCTGAGACCCAGTACTTC.

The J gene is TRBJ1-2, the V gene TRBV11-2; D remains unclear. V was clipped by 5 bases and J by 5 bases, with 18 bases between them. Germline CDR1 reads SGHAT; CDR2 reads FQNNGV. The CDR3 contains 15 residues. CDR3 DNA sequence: TGTGCCAGCAGCGCGGACCAGAAGATCTTTTATGGCTACACCTTC. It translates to CASSADQKIFYGYTF. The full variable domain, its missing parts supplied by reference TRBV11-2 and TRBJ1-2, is EAGVAQSPRYKIIEKRQSVAFWCNPISGHATLYWYQQILGQGPKLLIQFQNNGVVDDSQLPKDRFSAERLKGVDSTLKIQPAKLEDSAVYLCASSADQKIFYGYTFGSGTRLTVV.

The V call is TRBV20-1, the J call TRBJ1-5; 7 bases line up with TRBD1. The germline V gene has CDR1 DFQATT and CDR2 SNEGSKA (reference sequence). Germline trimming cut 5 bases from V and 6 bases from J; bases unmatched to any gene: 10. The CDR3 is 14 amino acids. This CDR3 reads CSAGETGVGQPQHF. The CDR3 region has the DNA TGCAGTGCTGGCGAAACAGGGGTGGGTCAGCCCCAGCATTTT.

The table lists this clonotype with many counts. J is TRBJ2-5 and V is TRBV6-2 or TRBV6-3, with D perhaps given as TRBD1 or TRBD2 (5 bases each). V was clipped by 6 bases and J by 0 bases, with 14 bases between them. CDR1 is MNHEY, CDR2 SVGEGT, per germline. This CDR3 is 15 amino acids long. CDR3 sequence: CASSLGTVYQETQYF. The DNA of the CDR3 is TGTGCCAGCAGCCTCGGGACCGTGTACCAAGAGACCCAGTACTTC.

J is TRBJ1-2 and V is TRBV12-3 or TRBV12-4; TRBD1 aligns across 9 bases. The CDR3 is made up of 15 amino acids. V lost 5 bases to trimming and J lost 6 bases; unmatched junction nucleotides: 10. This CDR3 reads CASSGRGTGSNGYTF. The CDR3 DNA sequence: TGTGCCAGCAGTGGACGAGGGACAGGGTCCAATGGCTACACCTTC.

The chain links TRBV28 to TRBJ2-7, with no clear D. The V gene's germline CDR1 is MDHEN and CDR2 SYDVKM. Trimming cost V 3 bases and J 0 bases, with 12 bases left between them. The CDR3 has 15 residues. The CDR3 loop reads CASSLIRTLSYEQYF. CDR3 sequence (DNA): TGTGCCAGCAGTTTGATAAGAACCCTCTCCTACGAGCAGTACTTC. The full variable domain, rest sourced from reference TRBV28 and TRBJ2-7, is DVKVTQSSRYLVKRTGEKVFLECVQDMDHENMFWYRQDPGLGLRLIYFSYDVKMKEKGDIPEGYSVSREKKERFSLILESASTNQTSMYLCASSLIRTLSYEQYFGPGTRLTVT.

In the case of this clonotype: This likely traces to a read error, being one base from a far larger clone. The CDR3 loop reads CASVKRRGTGNTGELFF. The CDR3 DNA is TGTGCCAGCGTAAAACGCCGGGGGACAGGAAACACCGGGGAGCTGTTTTTT. The chain has TRBV6-6 and TRBJ2-2; 8 positions match TRBD1. Germline CDR1 is MNHNY and CDR2 is SVGAGI (reference sequence). The junction had 13 bases not matched to a gene; V was cut back by 8 bases and J by 2 bases. This CDR3 spans 17 amino acids.

The CDR3 loop reads CASSQRVRRAPGSDTQHF. The CDR3 nucleotides are TGTGCCAGCAGCCAACGGGTTCGGAGGGCCCCAGGCTCAGATACGCAGCATTTT. This sequence joins TRBV3-1 and TRBJ2-3, with D uncertain. Matching the DNA end better, TRBJ1-5 makes the J call doubtful. The CDR3 has 18 residues. Germline loops: CDR1 LGHDT, CDR2 YNNKEL (reference sequence).

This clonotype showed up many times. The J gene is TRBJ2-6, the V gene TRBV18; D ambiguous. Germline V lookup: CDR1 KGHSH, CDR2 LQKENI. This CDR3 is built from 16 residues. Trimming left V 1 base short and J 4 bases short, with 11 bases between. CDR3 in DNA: TGTGCCAGCTCACCACTTTGGGCGGAAGGGGCCAACGTCCTGACTTTC. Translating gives CASSPLWAEGANVLTF.